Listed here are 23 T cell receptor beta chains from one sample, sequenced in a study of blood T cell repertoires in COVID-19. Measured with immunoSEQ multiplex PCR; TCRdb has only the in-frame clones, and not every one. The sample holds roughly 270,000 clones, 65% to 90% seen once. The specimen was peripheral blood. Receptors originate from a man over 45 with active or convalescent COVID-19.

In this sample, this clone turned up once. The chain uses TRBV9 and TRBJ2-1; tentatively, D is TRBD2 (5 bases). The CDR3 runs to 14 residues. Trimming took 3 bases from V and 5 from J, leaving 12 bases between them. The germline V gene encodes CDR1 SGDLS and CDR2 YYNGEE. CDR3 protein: CASSATSLHNEQFF. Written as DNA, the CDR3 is TGTGCCAGCAGCGCCACTAGTCTTCACAATGAGCAGTTCTTC.

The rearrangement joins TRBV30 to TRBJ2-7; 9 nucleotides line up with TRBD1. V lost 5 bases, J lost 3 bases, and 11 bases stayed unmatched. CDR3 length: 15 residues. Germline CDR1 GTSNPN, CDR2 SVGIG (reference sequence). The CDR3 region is CAWSPSRDRVYEQYF. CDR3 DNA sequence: TGTGCCTGGTCACCATCCCGGGACAGGGTCTACGAGCAGTACTTC.

The CDR3 is CASSPGQGDHNEQFF. Written as DNA, the CDR3 is TGCGCCAGCAGCCCGGGACAGGGGGACCACAATGAGCAGTTCTTC. The chain combines TRBV5-1 with TRBJ2-1; 11 nucleotides align to TRBD1. There are 15 residues in the CDR3. Per germline, CDR1 SGHRS and CDR2 YFSETQ. The ends lost 4 bases at V and 5 bases at J; junction bases unmatched: 5.

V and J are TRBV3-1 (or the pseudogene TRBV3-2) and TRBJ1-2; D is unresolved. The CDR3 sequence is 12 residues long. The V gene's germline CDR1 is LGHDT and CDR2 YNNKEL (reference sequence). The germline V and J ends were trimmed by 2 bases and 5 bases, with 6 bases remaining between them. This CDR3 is CASSQILYGYTF. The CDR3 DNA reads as TGTGCCAGCAGCCAAATACTATATGGCTACACCTTC.

The CDR3 loop reads CASSWDRAAGKFF. The CDR3, as DNA: TGTGCCAGCAGTTGGGACAGGGCAGCCGGGAAGTTCTTC. The V gene is TRBV12-3 or TRBV12-4, the J gene TRBJ2-1; TRBD1 matches at 9 bases. Losses at the gene ends were 4 bases for V and 14 bases for J; bases not matched to a gene: 9. This CDR3 has 13 residues.

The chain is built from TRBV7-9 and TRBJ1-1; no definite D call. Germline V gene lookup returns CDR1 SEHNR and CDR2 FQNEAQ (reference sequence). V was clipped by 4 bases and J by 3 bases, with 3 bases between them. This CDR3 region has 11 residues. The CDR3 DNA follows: TGTGCCAGCAGCTCTGACACTGAAGCTTTCTTT. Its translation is CASSSDTEAFF. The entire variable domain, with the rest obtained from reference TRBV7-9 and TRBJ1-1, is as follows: DTGVSQNPRHKITKRGQNVTFRCDPISEHNRLYWYRQTLGQGPEFLTYFQNEAQLEKSRLLSDRFSAERPKGSFSTLEIQRTEQGDSAMYLCASSSDTEAFFGQGTRLTVV.

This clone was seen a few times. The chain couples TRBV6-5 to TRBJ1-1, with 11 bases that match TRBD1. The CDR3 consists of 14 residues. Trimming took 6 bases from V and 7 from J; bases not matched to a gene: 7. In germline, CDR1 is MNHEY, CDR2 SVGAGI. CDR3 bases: TGTGCCAGCAGCTCGGGACAGGGGGAAGGTGAAGCTTTCTTT. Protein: CASSSGQGEGEAFF.

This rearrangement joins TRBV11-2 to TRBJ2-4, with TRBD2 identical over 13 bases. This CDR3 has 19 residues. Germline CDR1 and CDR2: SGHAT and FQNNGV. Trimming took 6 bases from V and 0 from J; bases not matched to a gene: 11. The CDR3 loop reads CASREGGLAGVGAKNIQYF. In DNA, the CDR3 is TGTGCCAGCAGGGAGGGAGGACTAGCGGGAGTGGGAGCCAAAAACATTCAGTACTTC. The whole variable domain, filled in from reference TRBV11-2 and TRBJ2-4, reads EAGVAQSPRYKIIEKRQSVAFWCNPISGHATLYWYQQILGQGPKLLIQFQNNGVVDDSQLPKDRFSAERLKGVDSTLKIQPAKLEDSAVYLCASREGGLAGVGAKNIQYFGAGTRLSVL.

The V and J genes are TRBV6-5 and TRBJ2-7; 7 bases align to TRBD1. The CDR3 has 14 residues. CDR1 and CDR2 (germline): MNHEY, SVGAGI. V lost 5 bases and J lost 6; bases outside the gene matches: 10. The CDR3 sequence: CASSPPGQISEQYF. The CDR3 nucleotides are TGTGCCAGCAGTCCCCCGGGACAGATCTCCGAGCAGTACTTC.

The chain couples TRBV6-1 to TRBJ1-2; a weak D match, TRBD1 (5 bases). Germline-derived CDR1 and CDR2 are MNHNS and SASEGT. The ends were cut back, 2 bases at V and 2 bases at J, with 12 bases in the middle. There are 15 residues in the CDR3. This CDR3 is CASSEIRTRNYGYTF. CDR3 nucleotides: TGTGCCAGCAGTGAAATTCGGACAAGAAACTATGGCTACACCTTC.

In DNA, the CDR3 is TGTGCCAGCAGTCCGGCGGCGGGAGTGTACGAGCAGTACTTC. This codes for CASSPAAGVYEQYF. This chain uses TRBV7-2 with TRBJ2-7; 7 positions match TRBD2. The V and J ends lost 6 bases and 4 bases, in that order; junction bases with no gene match: 9. The CDR3 contains 14 residues. The germline CDR1 and CDR2 sequences are SGHTA and FQGNSA.

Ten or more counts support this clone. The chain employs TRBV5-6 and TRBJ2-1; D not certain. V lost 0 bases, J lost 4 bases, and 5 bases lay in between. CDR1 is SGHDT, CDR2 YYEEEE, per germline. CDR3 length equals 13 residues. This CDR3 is CASSLGTYNEQFF. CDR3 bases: TGTGCCAGCAGCTTGGGAACTTACAATGAGCAGTTCTTC. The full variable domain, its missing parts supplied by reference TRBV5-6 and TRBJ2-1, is DAGVTQSPTHLIKTRGQQVTLRCSPKSGHDTVSWYQQALGQGPQFIFQYYEEEERQRGNFPDRFSGHQFPNYSSELNVNALLLGDSALYLCASSLGTYNEQFFGPGTRLTVL.

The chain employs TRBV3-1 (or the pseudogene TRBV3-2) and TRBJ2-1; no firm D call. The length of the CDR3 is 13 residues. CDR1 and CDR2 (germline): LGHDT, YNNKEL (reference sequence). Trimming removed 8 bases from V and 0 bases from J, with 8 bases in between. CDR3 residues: CASGGRSYNEQFF. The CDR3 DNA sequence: TGTGCCAGCGGCGGCCGCTCCTACAATGAGCAGTTCTTC.

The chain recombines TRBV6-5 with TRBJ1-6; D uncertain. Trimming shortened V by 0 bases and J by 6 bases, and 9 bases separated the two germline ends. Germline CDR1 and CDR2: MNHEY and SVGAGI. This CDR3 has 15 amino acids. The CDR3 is CASSYSRQINSPLHF. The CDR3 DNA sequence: TGTGCCAGCAGTTACTCGCGGCAAATTAATTCACCCCTCCACTTT.

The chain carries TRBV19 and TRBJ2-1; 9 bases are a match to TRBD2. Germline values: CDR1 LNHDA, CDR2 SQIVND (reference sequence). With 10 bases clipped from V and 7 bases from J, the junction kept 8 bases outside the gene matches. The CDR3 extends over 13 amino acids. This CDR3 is CATSAGGINEQFF. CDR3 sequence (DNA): TGTGCCACCTCAGCGGGAGGCATTAATGAGCAGTTCTTC.

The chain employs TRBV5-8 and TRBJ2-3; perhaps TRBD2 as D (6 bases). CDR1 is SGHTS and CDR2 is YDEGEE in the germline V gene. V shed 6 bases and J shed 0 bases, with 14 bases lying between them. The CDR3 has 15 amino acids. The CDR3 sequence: CASTPAGPSTDTQYF. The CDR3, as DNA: TGTGCCAGCACCCCTGCGGGACCTAGCACAGATACGCAGTATTTT.

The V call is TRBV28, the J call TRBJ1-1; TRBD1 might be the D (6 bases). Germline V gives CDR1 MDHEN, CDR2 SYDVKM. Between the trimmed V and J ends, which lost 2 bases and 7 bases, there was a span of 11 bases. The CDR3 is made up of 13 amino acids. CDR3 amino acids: CASSLLGAGEAFF. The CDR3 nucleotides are TGTGCCAGCAGTTTACTGGGGGCGGGTGAAGCTTTCTTT.

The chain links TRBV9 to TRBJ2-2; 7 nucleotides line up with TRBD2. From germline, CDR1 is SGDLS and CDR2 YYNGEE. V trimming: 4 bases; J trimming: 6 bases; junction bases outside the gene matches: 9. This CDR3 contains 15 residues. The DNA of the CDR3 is TGTGCCAGCAGCCAAGGCGGACTAGGGGCCGGGGAGCTGTTTTTT. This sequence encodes CASSQGGLGAGELFF.

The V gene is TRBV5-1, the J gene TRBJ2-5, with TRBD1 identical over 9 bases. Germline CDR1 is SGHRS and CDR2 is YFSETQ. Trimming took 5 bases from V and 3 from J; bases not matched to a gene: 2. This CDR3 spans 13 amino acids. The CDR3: CASRQGAKETQYF. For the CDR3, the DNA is TGCGCCAGCAGACAGGGGGCTAAAGAGACCCAGTACTTC.

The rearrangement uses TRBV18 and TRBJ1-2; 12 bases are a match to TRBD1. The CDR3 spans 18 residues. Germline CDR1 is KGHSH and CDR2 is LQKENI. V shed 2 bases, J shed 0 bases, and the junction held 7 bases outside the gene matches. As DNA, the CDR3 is TGTGCCAGCTCACCAGGGACAGGGGGCCCCATCGCTAACTATGGCTACACCTTC. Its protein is CASSPGTGGPIANYGYTF.

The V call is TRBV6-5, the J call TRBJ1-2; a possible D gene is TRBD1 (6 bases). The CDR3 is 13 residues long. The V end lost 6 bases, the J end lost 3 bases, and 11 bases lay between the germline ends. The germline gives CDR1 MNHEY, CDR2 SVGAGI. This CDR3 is CASRGTWDYGYTF. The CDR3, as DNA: TGTGCCAGCAGAGGGACATGGGACTATGGCTACACCTTC.

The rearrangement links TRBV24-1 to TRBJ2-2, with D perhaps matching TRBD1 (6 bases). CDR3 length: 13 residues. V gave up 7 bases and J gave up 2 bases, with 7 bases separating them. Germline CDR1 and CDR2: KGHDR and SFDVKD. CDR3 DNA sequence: TGTGCCACCAGGGACAGAAACACCGGGGAGCTGTTTTTT. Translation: CATRDRNTGELFF.

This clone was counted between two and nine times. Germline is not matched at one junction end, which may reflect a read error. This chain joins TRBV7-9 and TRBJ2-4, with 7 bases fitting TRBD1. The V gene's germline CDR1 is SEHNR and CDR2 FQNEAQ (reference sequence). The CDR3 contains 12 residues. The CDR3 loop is CASSFGQEKSDF. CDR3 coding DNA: TGTGCCAGCAGCTTCGGACAGGAGAAATCAGACTTC.